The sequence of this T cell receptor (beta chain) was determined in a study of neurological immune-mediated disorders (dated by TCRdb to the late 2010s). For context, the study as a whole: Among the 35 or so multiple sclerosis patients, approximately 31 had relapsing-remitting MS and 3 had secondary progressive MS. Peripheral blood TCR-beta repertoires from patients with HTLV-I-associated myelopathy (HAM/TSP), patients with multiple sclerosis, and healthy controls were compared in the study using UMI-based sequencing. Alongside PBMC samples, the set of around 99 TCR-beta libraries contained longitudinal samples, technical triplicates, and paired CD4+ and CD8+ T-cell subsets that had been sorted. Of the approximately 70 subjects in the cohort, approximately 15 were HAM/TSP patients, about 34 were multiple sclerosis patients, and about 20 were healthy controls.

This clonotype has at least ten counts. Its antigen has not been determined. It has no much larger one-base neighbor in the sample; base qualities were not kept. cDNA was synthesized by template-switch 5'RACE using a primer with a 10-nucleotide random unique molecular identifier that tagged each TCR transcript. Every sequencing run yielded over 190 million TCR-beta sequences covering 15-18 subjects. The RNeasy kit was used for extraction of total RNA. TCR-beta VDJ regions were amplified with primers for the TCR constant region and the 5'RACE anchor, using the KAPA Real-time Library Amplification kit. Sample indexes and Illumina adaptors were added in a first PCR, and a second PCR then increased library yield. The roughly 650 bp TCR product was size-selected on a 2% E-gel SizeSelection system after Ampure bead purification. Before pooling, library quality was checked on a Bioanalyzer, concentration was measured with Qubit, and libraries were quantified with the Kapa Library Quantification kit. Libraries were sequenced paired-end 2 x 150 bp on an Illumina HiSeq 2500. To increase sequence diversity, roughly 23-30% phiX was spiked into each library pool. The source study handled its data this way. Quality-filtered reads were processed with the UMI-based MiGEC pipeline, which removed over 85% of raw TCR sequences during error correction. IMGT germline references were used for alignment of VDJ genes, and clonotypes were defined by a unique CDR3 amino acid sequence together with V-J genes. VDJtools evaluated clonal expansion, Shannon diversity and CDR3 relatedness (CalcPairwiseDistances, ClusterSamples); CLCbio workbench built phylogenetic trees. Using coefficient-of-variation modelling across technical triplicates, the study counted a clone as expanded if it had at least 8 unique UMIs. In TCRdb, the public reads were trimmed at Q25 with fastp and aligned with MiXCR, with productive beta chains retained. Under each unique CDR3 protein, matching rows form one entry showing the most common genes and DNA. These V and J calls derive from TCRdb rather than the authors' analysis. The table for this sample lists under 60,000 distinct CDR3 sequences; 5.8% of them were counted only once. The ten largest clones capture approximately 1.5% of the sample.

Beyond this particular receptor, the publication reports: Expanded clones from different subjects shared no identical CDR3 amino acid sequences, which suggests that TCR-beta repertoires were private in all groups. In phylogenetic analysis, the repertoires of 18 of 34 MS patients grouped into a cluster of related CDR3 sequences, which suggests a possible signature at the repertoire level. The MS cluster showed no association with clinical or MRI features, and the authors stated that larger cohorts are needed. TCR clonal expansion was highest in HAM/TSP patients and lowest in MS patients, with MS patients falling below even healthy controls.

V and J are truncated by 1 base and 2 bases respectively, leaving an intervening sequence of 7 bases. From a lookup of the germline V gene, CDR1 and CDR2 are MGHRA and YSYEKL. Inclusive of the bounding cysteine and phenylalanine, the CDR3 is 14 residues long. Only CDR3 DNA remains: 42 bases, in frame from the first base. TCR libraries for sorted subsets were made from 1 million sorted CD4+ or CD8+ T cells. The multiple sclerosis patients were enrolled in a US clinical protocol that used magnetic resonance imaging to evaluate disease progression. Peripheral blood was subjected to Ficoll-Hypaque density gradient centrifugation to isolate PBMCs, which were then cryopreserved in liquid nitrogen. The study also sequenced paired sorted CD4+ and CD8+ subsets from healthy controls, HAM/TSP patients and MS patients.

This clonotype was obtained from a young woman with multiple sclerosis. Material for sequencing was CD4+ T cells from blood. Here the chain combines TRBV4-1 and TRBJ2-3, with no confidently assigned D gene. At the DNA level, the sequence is TGCGCCAGCAGCCAAGTGGAGTACACAGATACGCAGTATTTT. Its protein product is CASSQVEYTDTQYF.